Detailed here is one T cell receptor beta chain. In the original workflow: The authors estimated nucleated cell counts from reference gene primer amplification. Profiled with immunoSEQ multiplex PCR; TCRdb holds only in-frame clones, not every one. The DNA gave D and trimming, while V, J and clone size come from that table. There are tens of thousands of clones in the sample; roughly nine tenths occur only once, and 8.5% to 10% lies in the top ten. The entry originates in a study of blood T cell repertoires in COVID-19. As for the study in general: Sites in the United States, Italy and Spain provided acute and convalescent COVID-19 samples. The cDNA or gDNA used as material had been derived from T cells, B-cell-depleted T cells, or PBMCs.

From germline, CDR1 is SEHNR and CDR2 FQNEAQ (reference sequence). With 5 bases removed from V and 2 bases from J, the gap between germline ends came to 15 bases. This CDR3 is built from 15 residues. The specimen was peripheral blood. The source of this sequence is a man younger than 45 with active or convalescent COVID-19. V usage is TRBV7-9 and J usage is TRBJ2-5, with D possibly TRBD1 on 6 matching bases. The CDR3: CASSPKKTGQETQYF. The CDR3 nucleotides read TGTGCCAGCAGCCCTAAGAAAACAGGGCAAGAGACCCAGTACTTC. The variable domain in full, completed from reference TRBV7-9 and TRBJ2-5, reads DTGVSQNPRHKITKRGQNVTFRCDPISEHNRLYWYRQTLGQGPEFLTYFQNEAQLEKSRLLSDRFSAERPKGSFSTLEIQRTEQGDSAMYLCASSPKKTGQETQYFGPGTRLLVL.